Below, one T cell receptor (beta chain) is given with its context. Its specificity is not known. Per donor, a minimum of one pre-ART and a minimum of two post-ART PBMC samples were available. None of the participants with HIV were treated outside the United States. These data belong to a study of long-term antiretroviral therapy in people with HIV. The CDR3 runs to 12 residues. V lost 1 base and J lost 14, with 15 bases in between. Germline lookup yields CDR1 GTSNPN and CDR2 SVGIG (reference sequence). It was version v3.0 of the immunoSEQ assay that was run at survey level. Generated by immunoSEQ multiplex PCR, the TCRdb table keeps only in-frame clones and is missing some. The table records 15,000 to 20,000 clones, roughly 91% of them present only once. Study outcomes and limitations: Older ART regimens were possibly in use when the blood was collected between the mid-2000s and the late 2010s. Diversity went up after ART and still fell short of transplant donor controls.

The chain couples TRBV30 to TRBJ2-1; no definite D call. The source was unsorted PBMCs, collected 6.9 years after starting antiretroviral therapy. This TCR was sampled from a man aged 50 or older with HIV. CDR3 in amino acids: CAWSGEAAAEFF. CDR3 bases: TGTGCCTGGAGTGGAGAGGCGGCCGCGGAGTTCTTC.